A selection of T cell receptor beta chains follows, all from one sample in a study of T cell repertoires in cytomegalovirus infection. TCRdb itself ran the reads through MiXCR, one entry per CDR3 protein. This table has a few hundred thousand distinct CDR3 sequences, less than 30% appearing once. What was sequenced was PBMCs. The origin of the receptors is a human donor in good health (CMV status not recorded). Some clones in this sample may be carry-over from other donors' samples. CDR3s include the opening cysteine and the closing phenylalanine or tryptophan. A D gene is named only where the DNA matches it firmly. Clone size is not always given. Where it is, it says once, few, many or a class for expanded clones.

TRBV5-4	TRBJ2-1	few	TRBD2	TGTGCCAGGGGGACTAGCGCCTTGAATGAGCAGTTCTTC	CARGTSALNEQFF
TRBV11-3	TRBJ1-1	-	-	TGTGCCAGCAGCTACGGGAGGGGAAGGGCCCAGCGCACTGAAGCTTTCTTT	CASSYGRGRAQRTEAFF
TRBV12-3/TRBV12-4	TRBJ2-5	few	-	TGTGCCAGCAGTCCCAGCCGGGGCAGAGAACAAGAGACCCAGTACTTC	CASSPSRGREQETQYF
TRBV3-1	TRBJ1-1	-	TRBD1	TGTGCCAGCAGCCGTCAGGGGGGGAGCACTGAAGCTTTCTTT	CASSRQGGSTEAFF
TRBV10-3	TRBJ2-1	-	TRBD2	TGTGCCACCAGCCTCCTAGCGGGGGTCGATGAGCAGTTCTTC	CATSLLAGVDEQFF
TRBV10-3	TRBJ1-2	few	-	TGTGCCATCAGTGAGTCGGGACACCGAAACTATGGCTACACCTTC	CAISESGHRNYGYTF
TRBV12-3/TRBV12-4	TRBJ1-1	few	-	TGTGCCAGCAGCGCAGGGAGTTTGGGAGCTTTCTTT	CASSAGSLGAFF
TRBV19	TRBJ1-4	few	-	TGTGCCACCGGGGGCAGAGCAACTAATGAAAAACTGTTTTTT	CATGGRATNEKLFF
TRBV12-5	TRBJ1-1	-	-	TGTGCTAGTGGTTTGGTAACGTGGACTGAAGCTTTCTTT	CASGLVTWTEAFF
TRBV7-9	TRBJ2-7	-	-	TGTGCCAGCAGCAATCCCAGACAGGGAGGTACCTACGAGCAGTACTTC	CASSNPRQGGTYEQYF
TRBV7-2	TRBJ2-3	many	-	TGTGCCAGCAGCACCTCCTTGATGGGTCAGGCAGATACGCAGTATTTT	CASSTSLMGQADTQYF
TRBV18	TRBJ2-1	-	-	TGTGCCAGCTCACCTGATTCAGGGATGTCCAATGAGCAGTTCTTC	CASSPDSGMSNEQFF
TRBV12-3/TRBV12-4	TRBJ2-3	once	TRBD1	TGTGCCAGCAGTTTTAGAGACAGGGTGCTAGATACGCAGTATTTT	CASSFRDRVLDTQYF
TRBV11-2	TRBJ2-3	-	-	TGTGCCAGCACCTCAGGCAGTGATACGCAGTATTTT	CASTSGSDTQYF
TRBV6-1	TRBJ1-5	-	-	TGTGCCAGCAGTGAAGCGCACAGGCATCAGCCCCAGCATTTT	CASSEAHRHQPQHF
TRBV29-1	TRBJ2-3	-	TRBD2	TGCAGCGGCCCTCTAGCGGGAGGGGATACGCAGTATTTT	CSGPLAGGDTQYF
TRBV28	TRBJ1-1	many	-	TGTGCCACCGCCCCTTCAGTGGCTGAAGCTTTCTTT	CATAPSVAEAFF
TRBV20-1	TRBJ1-5	-	-	TGCAGTGCTAGACTCCCCAGCATAAATCAGCCCCAGCATTTT	CSARLPSINQPQHF
TRBV12-3/TRBV12-4	TRBJ1-2	few	-	TGTGCCAGCAGTTTCGGCAATAACTATGGCTACACCTTC	CASSFGNNYGYTF
TRBV10-3	TRBJ2-5	-	-	TGTGCCATCAGTGTCCCCGGGACCGGAGGGGGGTCCCAGTACTTC	CAISVPGTGGGSQYF
TRBV14	TRBJ2-1	-	TRBD2	TGTGCCAGCAGCCCCGTTGGTCGGGAGGGTTGGAATGAGCAGTTCTTC	CASSPVGREGWNEQFF
TRBV7-2	TRBJ2-1	many	-	TGTGCCAGCAGCTTAGCCGAAAGCTACAATGAGCAGTTCTTC	CASSLAESYNEQFF
TRBV2	TRBJ2-3	few	TRBD2	TGTGCCAGCAGGAGGGGCGGCGGGAGGGCCAGAGATACGCAGTATTTT	CASRRGGGRARDTQYF
TRBV6-6	TRBJ1-2	-	TRBD1	TGTGCCAGCAGTTCCGGGACAGGGGCGGATGGCTACACCTTC	CASSSGTGADGYTF
TRBV27	TRBJ2-3	many	-	TGTGCCAGCAGTTTCCTTCCCCCCGCGCAGTATTTT	CASSFLPPAQYF
TRBV11-2	TRBJ1-1	few	TRBD1	TGTGCCAGCACCTTTACAGGGGGCACTGAAGCTTTCTTT	CASTFTGGTEAFF
TRBV5-4	TRBJ1-2	-	-	TGTGCCAGCAGGCTAAGGTCCGTTCCAGCCGGCTACACCTTC	CASRLRSVPAGYTF
TRBV7-6	TRBJ1-2	few	-	TGTGCCTCCCAGCTTAGTTCGGGGGCGGGCTATGGCTACACCTTC	CASQLSSGAGYGYTF